These 2 T cell receptor beta chains originate from one sample sequenced in a study of blood T cell repertoires in COVID-19. Repertoires were generated with immunoSEQ multiplex PCR, while TCRdb's copy carries only in-frame clones and drops some. The sample lists approximately 120,000 clones, more than 80% occurring once. The sequencing input was peripheral blood. These receptor sequences come from a woman older than 75 with COVID-19, enrolled during active disease.

CDR3 DNA sequence: TGTGCCAGCAGTGAGACGTCTGGACAGTATGAGCAGTTCTTC. It yields the protein CASSETSGQYEQFF. This chain links TRBV6-1 with TRBJ2-1, with D maybe TRBD1 (6 bases). Germline CDR1 and CDR2: MNHNS and SASEGT. V gave up 3 bases and J gave up 8 bases, with 14 bases separating them. There are 14 residues in the CDR3.

The chain carries TRBV21-1 and TRBJ1-1. TRBV21-1 is described as a pseudogene. This CDR3 spans 13 amino acids. CDR3: CASSKVEVGGAFF. CDR3 nucleotides: TGTGCCAGCAGCAAAGTTGAGGTAGGCGGAGCTTTCTTT.